The 14 T cell receptor beta chains reported below all come from one sample, sequenced in a study of PD-1 blockade in classical Hodgkin lymphoma. The protocol was immunoSEQ multiplex PCR, while the TCRdb copy is restricted to in-frame clones and leaves out a portion. The sample carries 20,000 to 30,000 clones, 65% to 80% recorded once. All trial patients relapsed after autologous stem cell transplantation. The sequences come from peripheral blood mononuclear cells (PBMCs), collected before the second cycle of nivolumab. The receptors were gathered from a human donor with classical Hodgkin lymphoma.

This chain uses TRBV21-1 with TRBJ2-1; the table calls TRBD1, which could not be checked here. TRBV21-1 is designated a pseudogene. The CDR3 runs to 17 residues. DNA for the CDR3: TGTGCCAGCAGCAAACAATTTTCAAGGGGCGGCTACAATGAGCAGTTCTTC. This gives the protein CASSKQFSRGGYNEQFF.

This clone was recorded a few times. The chain joins TRBV11-2 to TRBJ2-1; D not certain. Between the trimmed V and J ends, which lost 5 bases and 10 bases, there was a span of 9 bases. In germline, CDR1 is SGHAT, CDR2 FQNNGV. This CDR3 contains 11 residues. For the CDR3, the DNA is TGTGCCAGCAGCGACCAGGTCGAGCAGTTCTTC. Its translation: CASSDQVEQFF.

CDR3 protein: CASRGLAGGMDTQYF. Written as DNA, the CDR3 is TGTGCCAGCAGGGGACTAGCGGGAGGTATGGATACGCAGTATTTT. V and J are TRBV6-5 and TRBJ2-3, with 15 nucleotides matching TRBD2. V was clipped by 6 bases and J by 6 bases; unmatched bases: 4. The CDR3 runs 15 residues. Germline lookup yields CDR1 MNHEY and CDR2 SVGAGI.

V usage is TRBV2 and J usage is TRBJ1-2, with 8 bases aligning to TRBD1. Germline CDR1 SNHLY, CDR2 FYNNEI. The trim removed 4 bases at V and 7 bases at J, leaving 8 bases unmatched. The CDR3 runs 14 residues. This CDR3 reads CASSGIGTGIGYTF. The CDR3 coding sequence is TGTGCCAGCAGTGGAATTGGGACAGGTATTGGCTACACCTTC.

This clone was seen a handful of times. The chain uses TRBV28 and TRBJ1-1, with D unresolved. The germline V gene has CDR1 MDHEN and CDR2 SYDVKM. This CDR3 has 11 residues. V dropped 5 bases and J dropped 1 base, with 2 bases sitting between them. DNA of the CDR3: TGTGCCAGCAGTAAGAACACTGAAGCTTTCTTT. Its translation is CASSKNTEAFF.

As to this clone: The sample holds other DNA sequences that translate to the same CDR3. This chain joins TRBV5-1 and TRBJ2-6; tentatively, D is TRBD1 or TRBD2 (5 bases each). V lost 4 bases and J lost 0, with 8 bases in between. Per germline, CDR1 SGHRS and CDR2 YFSETQ. The CDR3 is made up of 15 amino acids. The CDR3 loop reads CASSPGTSGANVLTF. In DNA, the CDR3 is TGCGCCAGCAGCCCGGGGACCTCTGGGGCCAACGTCCTGACTTTC.

V is TRBV28 and J is TRBJ1-2; the D gene is possibly TRBD1 (5 bases). This CDR3 has 14 amino acids. The germline V gene has CDR1 MDHEN and CDR2 SYDVKM. V was cut by 8 bases and J by 7 bases, with 20 bases left in between. CDR3: CASGPPRRGVGYTF. CDR3 DNA: TGTGCCAGCGGTCCCCCGAGACGGGGGGTTGGCTACACCTTC.

The chain couples TRBV7-8 to TRBJ1-5, with D possibly matching TRBD1 (6 bases). This CDR3 has 16 amino acids. V lost 5 bases and J lost 3, with 17 bases in between. Germline V CDR1 and CDR2: SGHVS, FQNEAQ. In nucleotides, the CDR3 is TGTGCCAGCAGCGTGTCCCAGGGGCGCTCCAATCAGCCCCAGCATTTT. The encoded protein is CASSVSQGRSNQPQHF.

This clone was recorded a few times. The V call is TRBV5-8, the J call TRBJ2-3; 9 bases line up with TRBD2. Germline trimming cut 3 bases from V and 4 bases from J; bases unmatched to any gene: 18. CDR1 is SGHTS and CDR2 is YDEGEE in the germline V gene. CDR3 length: 19 amino acids. This CDR3 is CASSSRVSREGPHADTQYF. CDR3 nucleotide sequence: TGTGCCAGCAGCTCCAGGGTCTCGCGGGAGGGCCCACACGCAGATACGCAGTATTTT.

Only a few counts were recorded for this clone. This chain connects TRBV7-9 to TRBJ2-2; D unresolved. The CDR3 runs 17 residues. V shed 4 bases and J shed 1 base, with 16 bases lying between them. Germline assignment: CDR1 SEHNR and CDR2 FQNEAQ (reference sequence). CDR3: CASSSQVWRRNTGELFF. As DNA, the CDR3 is TGTGCCAGCAGCTCGCAGGTCTGGCGGCGGAACACCGGGGAGCTGTTTTTT.

The rearrangement uses TRBV27 and TRBJ2-7, with D uncertain. Germline CDR1 MNHEY, CDR2 SMNVEV (reference sequence). The CDR3 extends over 14 amino acids. Trimming stripped 7 bases from V and 4 bases from J, with 17 bases between. CDR3 DNA sequence: TGTGCCAGCACCCTAGGGTCAGACGGATACGAGCAGTACTTC. This translates into CASTLGSDGYEQYF.

This clone rates as medium-sized (0.01 to 0.1%). The chain combines TRBV5-4 with TRBJ2-7, with 13 bases fitting TRBD2. The J segment lost 5 bases and the V segment lost 3 bases, leaving 11 bases of the junction unmatched. Germline V CDR1 and CDR2: SGHNT, YYREEE (reference sequence). The CDR3 runs 17 residues. The CDR3 coding sequence is TGTGCCAGCAGCTCCGGAGGCTCGGGACTAGCGGGACACGAGCAGTACTTC. It encodes CASSSGGSGLAGHEQYF.

This clone has more than one count but fewer than ten. V usage is TRBV18 and J usage is TRBJ1-5, with D hard to call. Trimming pared 0 bases from V and 9 bases from J, leaving 6 bases between. The germline CDR1 and CDR2 sequences are KGHSH and LQKENI. The CDR3 length is 12 residues. The CDR3 reads CASSPPGRPQHF. CDR3 nucleotide sequence: TGTGCCAGCTCACCACCTGGAAGGCCCCAGCATTTT.

The V call is TRBV25-1, the J call TRBJ1-4; a weak D match, TRBD1 (6 bases). V shed 6 bases and J shed 8 bases, with 16 bases lying between them. The CDR3 is 14 amino acids. The germline gives CDR1 MGHDK, CDR2 SYGVNS. Here the CDR3 reads CASSRTALGEKLFF. In nucleotides, the CDR3 is TGTGCCAGCAGCCGGACAGCCCTAGGGGAAAAACTGTTTTTT.